This TCR beta chain was retrieved from a study of T cells in narcolepsy. Study-wide context: Enrolled donors included narcolepsy type 1 or type 2 patients and healthy controls. Study results and limitations: Healthy controls reportedly lacked the autoreactive clonotypes serially found in patients' blood. Autoreactive clone sequences were missing from some blood memory CD4+ repertoires. Autoreactive HCRT-specific and TRIB2-specific clonotypes were marked in same-patient CSF-versus-blood CD4+ comparisons.

Sequenced by immunoSEQ multiplex PCR; TCRdb stores in-frame clones only, minus some. Of tens of thousands of clones detected, roughly 84% appear once; the ten largest clones hold roughly 1.6%. Points on this clone: The antigen remains undetermined.

V was pared by 7 bases and J by 5 bases, with 14 bases between. Germline assignment: CDR1 MNHEY and CDR2 SVGAGI. The CDR3 is 13 residues long. This chain links TRBV6-5 with TRBJ1-1; perhaps TRBD1 as D (6 bases). This receptor was obtained from a human donor with narcolepsy. Input material: CD45RA- memory CD4+ T cells from PBMCs. The CDR3 sequence: CASTSQGRTEAFF. The CDR3 DNA is TGTGCCAGCACCTCACAGGGCCGGACTGAAGCTTTCTTT.